The 3 T cell receptor beta chains given below trace back to one sample, sequenced in a study of immune characterization of retroperitoneal liposarcoma. One entry per CDR3 protein results from TCRdb running MiXCR on the PCR reads. Altogether 5,500 to 8,000 distinct CDR3 sequences are present, less than 30% being singletons, with the ten largest covering approximately 30%. Sequenced: tumor tissue. All receptors come from a female donor with retroperitoneal liposarcoma.

This chain uses TRBV6-1 with TRBJ2-1; D is undetermined. This CDR3 has 15 residues. V lost 3 bases and J lost 0, with 9 bases in between. Germline values: CDR1 MNHNS, CDR2 SASEGT. Here the CDR3 DNA reads TGTGCCAGCAGTGAGAGCTCGAGCTCCTACAATGAGCAGTTCTTC. Its translation is CASSESSSSYNEQFF.

The chain links TRBV7-6 to TRBJ2-1; D uncertain. TRBJ2-7 matches the DNA end more closely, so the J call is doubtful. The CDR3 loop spans 14 amino acids. Germline V gene lookup returns CDR1 SGHVS and CDR2 FNYEAQ. CDR3 amino acids: CASSPTARTEEQYF. CDR3 coding DNA: TGTGCCAGCAGCCCCACGGCGAGAACTGAGGAGCAGTACTTC.

The V gene is TRBV6-6, the J gene TRBJ2-5; 9 bases are a match to TRBD2. Germline values: CDR1 MNHNY, CDR2 SVGAGI (reference sequence). This CDR3 is 15 amino acids long. J was trimmed by 4 bases and V by 6 bases; bases with no gene match: 9. The DNA for the CDR3 is TGTGCCAGCAGACCCCGGGGACTAGCTGGAGAGACCCAGTACTTC. Translated, it gives CASRPRGLAGETQYF.